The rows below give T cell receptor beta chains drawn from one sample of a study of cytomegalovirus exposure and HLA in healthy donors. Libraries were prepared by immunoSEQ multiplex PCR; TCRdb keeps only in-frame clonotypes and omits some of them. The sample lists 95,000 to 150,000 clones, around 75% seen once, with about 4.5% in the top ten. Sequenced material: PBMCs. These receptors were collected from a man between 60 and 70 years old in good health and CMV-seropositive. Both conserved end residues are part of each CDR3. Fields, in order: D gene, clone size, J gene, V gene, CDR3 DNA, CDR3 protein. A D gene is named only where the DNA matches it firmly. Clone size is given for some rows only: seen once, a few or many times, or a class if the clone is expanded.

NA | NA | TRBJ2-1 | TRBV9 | TGTGCCAGCAGCGCTTATGAGGGGGAGTCCTACAATGAGCAGTTCTTC | CASSAYEGESYNEQFF
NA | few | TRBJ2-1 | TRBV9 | TGTGCCAGCAGCGTTGACAGCCCCTACAAAGTGCAGTTCTTC | CASSVDSPYKVQFF
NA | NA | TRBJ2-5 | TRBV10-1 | TGCGCCAGCAGTGAGACGGCAGAGTCGGGGGAGACCCAGTACTTC | CASSETAESGETQYF
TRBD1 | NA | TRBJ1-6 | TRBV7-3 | TGTGCCAGCAGCCAGTGGGGGACAGGGAACTCACCCCTCCACTTT | CASSQWGTGNSPLHF
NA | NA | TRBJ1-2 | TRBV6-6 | TGTGCCAGCATCAAGGCGGACTCTAACTATGGCTACACCTTC | CASIKADSNYGYTF
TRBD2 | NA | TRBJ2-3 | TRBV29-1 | TGCAGCGTTGAAGAGATCGGACTAGCGGAAGATACGCAGTATTTT | CSVEEIGLAEDTQYF
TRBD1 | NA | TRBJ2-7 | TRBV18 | TGTGCCAGCTCACCAAGGGACAGGGGCGAGCAGTACTTC | CASSPRDRGEQYF
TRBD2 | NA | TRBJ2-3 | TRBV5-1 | TGCGCCAGCAGCTTGGCCCCTAGCGGGGGGGCTAATACGCAGTATTTT | CASSLAPSGGANTQYF
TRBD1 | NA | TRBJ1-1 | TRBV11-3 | TGTGCCAGCAGCCCCTCAGGGGGGAACACTGAAGCTTTCTTT | CASSPSGGNTEAFF
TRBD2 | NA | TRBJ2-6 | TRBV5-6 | TGTGCCAGCAGCTTCGGGGGGTACATCTCTGGGGCCAACGTCCTGACTTTC | CASSFGGYISGANVLTF
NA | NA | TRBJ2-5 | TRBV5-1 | TGCGCCAGCAGCCCCGGCGGGGCCCGGGGAGAGACCCAGTACTTC | CASSPGGARGETQYF
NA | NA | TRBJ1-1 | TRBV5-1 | TGCGCCAGCAGCTTTAGCGGGCCGGGCGGACACACTGAAGCTTTCTTT | CASSFSGPGGHTEAFF
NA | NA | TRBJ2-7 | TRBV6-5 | TGTGCCAGCAGCCCCCAGGGGCGGAACGAGCAGTACTTC | CASSPQGRNEQYF
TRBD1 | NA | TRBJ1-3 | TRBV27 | TGTGCCAGCAGTCGAACCGGGACAGGTCGAAACACCATATATTTT | CASSRTGTGRNTIYF
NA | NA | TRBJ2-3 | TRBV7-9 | TGTGCCAGCAGCTTAGGGCCCTTTCGGGGGAGTACGCAGTATTTT | CASSLGPFRGSTQYF
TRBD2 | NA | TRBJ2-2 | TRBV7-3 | TGTGCCAGCGCGTCGAACTTAGCGGGGGCCGGGGAGCTGTTTTTT | CASASNLAGAGELFF
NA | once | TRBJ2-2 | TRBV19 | TGTGCCTCCTCACGGCCCAGGACAACCAACACCGGGGAGCTGTTTTTT | CASSRPRTTNTGELFF
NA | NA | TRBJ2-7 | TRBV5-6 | TGTGCCAGCAGCTCCTCGTTGCAGGCCCACGAGCAGTACTTC | CASSSSLQAHEQYF
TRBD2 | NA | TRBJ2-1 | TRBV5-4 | TGTGCCAGCAGCTGGCTTACTAGCGACACGAAGTTCTTC | CASSWLTSDTKFF
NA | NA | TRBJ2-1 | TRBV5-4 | TGTGCCAGCAGCCGGGACTCGTACTACAATGAGCAGTTCTTC | CASSRDSYYNEQFF
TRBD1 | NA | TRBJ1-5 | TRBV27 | TGTGCCAGCAGTTCCTGGGACAGGGGTCGTGAAAGCAATCAGCCCCAGCATTTT | CASSSWDRGRESNQPQHF
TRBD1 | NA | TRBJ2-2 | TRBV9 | TGTGCCAGCAGCGCCAGACAGGGGGCCCTCACCGGGGAGCTGTTTTTT | CASSARQGALTGELFF
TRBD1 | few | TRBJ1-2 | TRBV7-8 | TGTGCCAGCAGCATTACCGGGACAGGGAACTATGGCTACACCTTC | CASSITGTGNYGYTF
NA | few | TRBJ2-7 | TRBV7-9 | TGTGCCAGCAGCTCGTGGGACACGGGGAACGAGCAGTACTTC | CASSSWDTGNEQYF
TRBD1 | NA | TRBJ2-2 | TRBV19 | TGTGCCAGTAGCACTCGGACAGGGGGGACCGGGGAGCTGTTTTTT | CASSTRTGGTGELFF
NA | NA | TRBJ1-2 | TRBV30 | TGTGCCTGGACGAACGGCGGCTATGGCTACACCTTC | CAWTNGGYGYTF
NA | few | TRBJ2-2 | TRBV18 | TGTGCCAGCTCCCGCAGCGTGGAGTCCGGGGAGCTGTTTTTT | CASSRSVESGELFF
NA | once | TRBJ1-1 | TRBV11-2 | TGTGCCAGCAGCTTTGGTCCAGAGGGAGCTGAAGCTTTCTTT | CASSFGPEGAEAFF
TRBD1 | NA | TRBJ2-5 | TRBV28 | TGTGCCAGCACAACAGGGGGCGTTGGGAAAGAGACCCAGTACTTC | CASTTGGVGKETQYF
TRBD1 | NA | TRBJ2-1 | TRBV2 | TGTGCCAGCAGTAAAGGGACAGGGGGCTTCAATGAGCAGTTCTTC | CASSKGTGGFNEQFF
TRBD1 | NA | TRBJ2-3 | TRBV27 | TGTGCCAGCAGCATCGGGGACAGGGGGGACCGCACAGATACGCAGTATTTT | CASSIGDRGDRTDTQYF
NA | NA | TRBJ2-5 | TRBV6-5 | TGTGCCAGCGGGCTGGGAGTGGAGACCCAGTACTTC | CASGLGVETQYF
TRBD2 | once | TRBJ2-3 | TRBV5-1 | TGCGCCACCCCCCTTGGGCTAGCGGCCCCGTTAAGCACAGATACGCAGTATTTT | CATPLGLAAPLSTDTQYF
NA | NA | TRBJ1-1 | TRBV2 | TGTGCCAGCAGGGGGCAGGCTTGGCGGGAGGATGAAGCTTTCTTT | CASRGQAWREDEAFF
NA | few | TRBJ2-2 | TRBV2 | TGTGCCAGCAGAGGGATGGGGAGAGACACCGGGGAGCTGTTTTTT | CASRGMGRDTGELFF
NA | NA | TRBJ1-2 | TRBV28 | TGTGCCAGCAGGCCTTCCGGGGGGGTCTATGGCTACACCTTC | CASRPSGGVYGYTF
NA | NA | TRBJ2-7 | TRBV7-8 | TGTGCCAGCAGCTTAGGCGACAGAAGATACTACGAGCAGTACTTC | CASSLGDRRYYEQYF